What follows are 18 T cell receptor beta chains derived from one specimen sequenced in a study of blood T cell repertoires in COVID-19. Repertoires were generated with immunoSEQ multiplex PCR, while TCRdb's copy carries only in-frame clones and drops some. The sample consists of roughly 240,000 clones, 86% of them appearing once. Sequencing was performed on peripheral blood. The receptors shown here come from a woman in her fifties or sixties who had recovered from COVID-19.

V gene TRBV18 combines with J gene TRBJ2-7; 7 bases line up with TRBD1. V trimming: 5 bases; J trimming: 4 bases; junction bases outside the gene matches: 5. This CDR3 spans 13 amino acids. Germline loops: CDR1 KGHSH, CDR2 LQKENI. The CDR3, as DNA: TGTGCCAGCTCATCCCGGGACAGATACGAGCAGTACTTC. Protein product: CASSSRDRYEQYF.

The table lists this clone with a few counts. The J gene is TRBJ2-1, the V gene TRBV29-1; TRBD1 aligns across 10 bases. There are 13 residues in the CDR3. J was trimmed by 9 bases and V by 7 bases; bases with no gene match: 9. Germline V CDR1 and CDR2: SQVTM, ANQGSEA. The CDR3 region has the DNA TGCAGCGGCGGGACAGGGGAAGGGGGTGAGCAGTTCTTC. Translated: CSGGTGEGGEQFF.

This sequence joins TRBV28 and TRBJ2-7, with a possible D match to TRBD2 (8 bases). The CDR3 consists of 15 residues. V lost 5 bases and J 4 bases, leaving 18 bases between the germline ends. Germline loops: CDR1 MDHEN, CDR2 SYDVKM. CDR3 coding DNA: TGTGCCAGCAGTACTCCCGGGAGGGGGCTTTACGAGCAGTACTTC. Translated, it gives CASSTPGRGLYEQYF.

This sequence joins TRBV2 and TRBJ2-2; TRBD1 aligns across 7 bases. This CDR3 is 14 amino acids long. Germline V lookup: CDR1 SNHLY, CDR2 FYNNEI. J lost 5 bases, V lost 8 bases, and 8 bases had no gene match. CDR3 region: CASSGQVRTGELFF. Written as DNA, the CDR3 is TGTGCCAGCTCCGGACAGGTTAGGACCGGGGAGCTGTTTTTT.

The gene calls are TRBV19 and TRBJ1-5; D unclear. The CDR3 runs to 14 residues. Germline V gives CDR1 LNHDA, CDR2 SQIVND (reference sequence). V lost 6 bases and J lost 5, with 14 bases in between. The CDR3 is CASSLQARDQPQHF. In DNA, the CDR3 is TGTGCCAGTAGCCTCCAGGCGAGGGATCAGCCCCAGCATTTT. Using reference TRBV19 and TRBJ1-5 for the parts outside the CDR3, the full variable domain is DGGITQSPKYLFRKEGQNVTLSCEQNLNHDAMYWYRQDPGQGLRLIYYSQIVNDFQKGDIAEGYSVSREKKESFPLTVTSAQKNPTAFYLCASSLQARDQPQHFGDGTRLSIL.

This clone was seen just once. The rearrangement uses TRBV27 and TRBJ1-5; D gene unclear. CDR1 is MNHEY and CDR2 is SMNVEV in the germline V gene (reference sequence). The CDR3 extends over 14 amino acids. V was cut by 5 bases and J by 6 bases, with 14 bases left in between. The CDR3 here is CASSLGSEGQPQHF. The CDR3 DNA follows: TGTGCCAGCAGTCTCGGGTCGGAAGGTCAGCCCCAGCATTTT.

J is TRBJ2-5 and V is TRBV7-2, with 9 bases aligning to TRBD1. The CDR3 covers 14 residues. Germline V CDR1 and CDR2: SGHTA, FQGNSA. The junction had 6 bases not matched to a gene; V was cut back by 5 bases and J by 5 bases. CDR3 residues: CASSLQGARETQYF. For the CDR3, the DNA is TGTGCCAGCAGCCTACAGGGGGCGCGGGAGACCCAGTACTTC.

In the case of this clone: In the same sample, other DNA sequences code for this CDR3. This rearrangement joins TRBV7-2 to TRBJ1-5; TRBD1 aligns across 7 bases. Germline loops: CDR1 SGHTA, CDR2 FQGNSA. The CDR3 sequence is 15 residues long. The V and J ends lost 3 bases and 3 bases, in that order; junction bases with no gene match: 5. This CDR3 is CASSLNRGSNQPQHF. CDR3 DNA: TGTGCCAGCAGCTTGAACAGGGGATCCAATCAGCCCCAGCATTTT.

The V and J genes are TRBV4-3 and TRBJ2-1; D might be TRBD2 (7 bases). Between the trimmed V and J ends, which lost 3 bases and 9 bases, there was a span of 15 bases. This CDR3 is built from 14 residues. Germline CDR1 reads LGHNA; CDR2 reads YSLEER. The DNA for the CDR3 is TGCGCCAGCAGCCAGGGGCGCGCGGGGGCTGAGCAGTTCTTC. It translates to CASSQGRAGAEQFF.

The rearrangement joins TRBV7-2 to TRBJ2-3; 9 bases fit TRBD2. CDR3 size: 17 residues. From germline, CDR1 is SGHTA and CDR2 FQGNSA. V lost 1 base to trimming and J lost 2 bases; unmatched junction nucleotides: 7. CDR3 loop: CASSLVRLAGYTDTQYF. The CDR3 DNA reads TGTGCCAGCAGCTTAGTTCGGCTAGCGGGGTACACAGATACGCAGTATTTT.

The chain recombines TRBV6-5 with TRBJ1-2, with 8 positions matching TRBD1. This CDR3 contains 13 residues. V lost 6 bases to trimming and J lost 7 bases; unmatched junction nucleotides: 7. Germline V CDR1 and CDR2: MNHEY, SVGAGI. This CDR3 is CASSADRERGYTF. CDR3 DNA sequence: TGTGCCAGCAGCGCGGACAGGGAACGTGGCTACACCTTC.

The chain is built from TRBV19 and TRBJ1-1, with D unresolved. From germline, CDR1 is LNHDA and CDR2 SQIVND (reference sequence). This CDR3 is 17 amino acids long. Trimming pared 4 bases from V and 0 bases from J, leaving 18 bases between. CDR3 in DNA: TGTGCCAGTAGTACAACGACACTCCGGTTGGTGAACACTGAAGCTTTCTTT. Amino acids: CASSTTTLRLVNTEAFF.

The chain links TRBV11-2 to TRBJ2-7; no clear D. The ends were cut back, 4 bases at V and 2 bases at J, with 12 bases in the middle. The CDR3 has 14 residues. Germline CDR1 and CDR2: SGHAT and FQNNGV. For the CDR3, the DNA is TGTGCCAGCAGCTCGCTGCAGTTTCCCTACGAGCAGTACTTC. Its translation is CASSSLQFPYEQYF.

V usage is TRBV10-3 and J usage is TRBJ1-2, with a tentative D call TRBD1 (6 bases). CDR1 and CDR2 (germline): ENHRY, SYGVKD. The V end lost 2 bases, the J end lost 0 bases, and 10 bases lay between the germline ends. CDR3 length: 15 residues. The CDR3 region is CAISEKGVTNYGYTF. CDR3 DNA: TGTGCCATCAGTGAGAAGGGGGTAACTAACTATGGCTACACCTTC.

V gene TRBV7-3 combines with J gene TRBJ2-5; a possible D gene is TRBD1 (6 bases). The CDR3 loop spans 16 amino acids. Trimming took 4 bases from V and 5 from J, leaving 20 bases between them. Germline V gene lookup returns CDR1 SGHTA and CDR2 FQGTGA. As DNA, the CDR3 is TGTGCCAGCAGCTCCCAGTCAGGGGCCAAGCCGGAGACCCAGTACTTC. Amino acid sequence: CASSSQSGAKPETQYF.

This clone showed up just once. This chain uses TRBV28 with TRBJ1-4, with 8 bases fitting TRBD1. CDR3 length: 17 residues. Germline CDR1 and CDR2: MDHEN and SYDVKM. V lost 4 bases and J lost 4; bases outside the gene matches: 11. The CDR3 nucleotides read TGTGCCAGCAGTTACTACTCCTGGACAGGGCATAATGAAAAACTGTTTTTT. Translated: CASSYYSWTGHNEKLFF.

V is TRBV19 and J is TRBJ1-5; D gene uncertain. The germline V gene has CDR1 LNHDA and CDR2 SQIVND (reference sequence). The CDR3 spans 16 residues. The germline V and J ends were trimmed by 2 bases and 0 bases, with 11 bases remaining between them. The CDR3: CASSIRQAYSNQPQHF. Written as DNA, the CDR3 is TGTGCCAGTAGTATAAGGCAGGCCTATAGCAATCAGCCCCAGCATTTT.

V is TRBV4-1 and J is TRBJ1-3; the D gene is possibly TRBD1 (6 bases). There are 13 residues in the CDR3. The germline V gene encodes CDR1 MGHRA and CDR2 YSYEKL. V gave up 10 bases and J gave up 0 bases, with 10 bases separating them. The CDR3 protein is CATGQFSGNTIYF. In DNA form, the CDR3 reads TGCGCCACCGGACAGTTCTCTGGAAACACCATATATTTT.